This T cell receptor (beta chain) derives from a study of CD8 T cells in Susac syndrome (dated by TCRdb to between 2018 and 2021). Concerning the study at large: Whether CD8+ T cell activation and differentiation in Susac syndrome was antigen driven was tested using repertoire sequencing. Study-level results and caveats: The number of individuals in the TCR sequencing and HLA analysis was acknowledged as relatively small.

V and J lose 7 bases and 1 base, and a span of 16 bases separates them. Inclusive of the bounding cysteine and phenylalanine, the CDR3 is 15 residues long. Just the 45-base CDR3 DNA is kept, in frame starting at base 1. With respect to this clonotype: Its antigen remains undetermined. No base quality information exists; no much larger clone differs at one position.

Peripheral blood CD8+ and CD4+ T cells from healthy donors, Susac syndrome patients and multiple sclerosis patients were profiled by high-throughput TCR beta sequencing. Treatment-naive patients with stable or active relapsing-remitting disease fulfilling revised McDonald criteria were used as multiple sclerosis controls. CD8+ TEMRA cells were enriched by FACS, while bulk CD8+ and CD4+ T cells were purified by magnetic negative isolation. Blood was collected in EDTA tubes and processed within 24 hours, with PBMCs isolated through density gradient centrifugation. PBMCs destined for TCR sequencing were cryopreserved in liquid nitrogen and later thawed in a 37 °C water bath. The sorted or isolated CD4+, CD8+ and CD8+ TEMRA cells had a purity of 90% or higher. RNA was extracted using the RNeasy kit, and roughly 0.5 to 1 microgram was reverse transcribed with random hexamers. TCR beta CDR3 regions were amplified with the immunoSEQ multiplex PCR assay covering 54 Vbeta and 13 Jbeta segments. PCR amplification bias was corrected using a synthetic template baseline for primer optimization and computational correction. Regarding the original processing steps: Only productive sequences were kept, with reads annotated to V, D and J genes according to IMGT and analyzed in immunoSEQ Analyzer. Clonality was computed as one minus Shannon entropy normalized by log2 of the number of productive unique sequences. Public and private clones were assessed among the 100 most prevalent clones of each patient and control. Clones were defined as Susac-specific when absent from the healthy and MS cohorts, from roughly 1,000 published viral clones and from other ImmuneACCESS disease sequences. The public reads were reanalyzed by TCRdb: fastp trimming at Q25, MiXCR alignment, in-frame beta chains only. Each CDR3 protein appears once, grouped with its most common genes and DNA. The V and J calls and clone size come from TCRdb's table, not from the authors' own analysis. The sample data list about 130,000 distinct CDR3 sequences, and around 94% of these were observed just once. Around 0.12% of the sample is taken by the ten largest.

Rearrangement joined TRBV12-3 or TRBV12-4 to TRBJ2-5, with TRBD2 as a weak D call on 5 bases. The sequence was collected from a human donor with multiple sclerosis. Sequenced input: CD4+ T cells from PBMCs. CDR3 loop: CASTRFGEIQETQYF. The sequence in DNA is TGTGCCAGCACTCGATTCGGGGAGATCCAAGAGACCCAGTACTTC.